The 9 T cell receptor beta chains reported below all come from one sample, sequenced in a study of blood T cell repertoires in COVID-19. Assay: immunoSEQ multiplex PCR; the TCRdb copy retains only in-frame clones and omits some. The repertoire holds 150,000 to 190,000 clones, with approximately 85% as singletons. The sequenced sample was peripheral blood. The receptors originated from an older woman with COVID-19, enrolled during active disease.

The CDR3 sequence: CASSLPGQGGNEQFF. CDR3 DNA: TGTGCCAGCTCACTCCCGGGACAGGGAGGCAATGAGCAGTTCTTC. The chain combines TRBV18 with TRBJ2-1, with TRBD1 matching over 9 bases. There are 15 residues in the CDR3. V lost 4 bases and J lost 6; bases outside the gene matches: 7. In germline, CDR1 is KGHSH, CDR2 LQKENI. Drawing the rest from reference TRBV18 and TRBJ2-1, the complete variable domain is NAGVMQNPRHLVRRRGQEARLRCSPMKGHSHVYWYRQLPEEGLKFMVYLQKENIIDESGMPKERFSAEFPKEGPSILRIQQVVRGDSAAYFCASSLPGQGGNEQFFGPGTRLTVL.

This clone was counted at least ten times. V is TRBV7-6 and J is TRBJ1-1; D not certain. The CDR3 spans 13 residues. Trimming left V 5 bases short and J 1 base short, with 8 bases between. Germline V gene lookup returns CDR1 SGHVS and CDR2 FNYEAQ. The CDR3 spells CASSSTRNTEAFF. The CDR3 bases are TGTGCCAGCAGCAGTACAAGGAACACTGAAGCTTTCTTT.

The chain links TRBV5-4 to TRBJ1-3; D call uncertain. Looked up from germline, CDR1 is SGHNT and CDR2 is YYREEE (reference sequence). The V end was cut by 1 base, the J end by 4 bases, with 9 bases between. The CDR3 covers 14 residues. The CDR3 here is CASSLPGRGNTIYF. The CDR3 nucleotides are TGTGCCAGCAGCTTGCCTGGCAGAGGAAACACCATATATTTT.

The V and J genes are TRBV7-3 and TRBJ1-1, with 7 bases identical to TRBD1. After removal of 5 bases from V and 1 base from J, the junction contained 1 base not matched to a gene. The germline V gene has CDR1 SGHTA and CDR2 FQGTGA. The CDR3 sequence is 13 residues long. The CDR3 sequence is CASSQGGNTEAFF. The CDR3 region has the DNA TGTGCCAGCAGCCAGGGGGGGAACACTGAAGCTTTCTTT. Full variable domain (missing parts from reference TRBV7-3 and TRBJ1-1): GAGVSQTPSNKVTEKGKYVELRCDPISGHTALYWYRQSLGQGPEFLIYFQGTGAADDSGLPNDRFFAVRPEGSVSTLKIQRTERGDSAVYLCASSQGGNTEAFFGQGTRLTVV.

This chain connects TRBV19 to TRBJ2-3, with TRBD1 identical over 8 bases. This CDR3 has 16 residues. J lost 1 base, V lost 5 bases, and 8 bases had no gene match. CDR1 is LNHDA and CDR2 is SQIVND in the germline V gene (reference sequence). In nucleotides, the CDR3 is TGTGCCAGTAGTTCCCGGACAGGGACACGCACAGATACGCAGTATTTT. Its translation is CASSSRTGTRTDTQYF.

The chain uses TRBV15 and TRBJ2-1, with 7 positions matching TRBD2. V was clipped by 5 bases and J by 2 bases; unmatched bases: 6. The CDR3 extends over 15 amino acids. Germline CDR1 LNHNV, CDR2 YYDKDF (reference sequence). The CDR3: CATSPGLGAYNEQFF. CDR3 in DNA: TGTGCCACCAGCCCAGGACTAGGGGCCTACAATGAGCAGTTCTTC.

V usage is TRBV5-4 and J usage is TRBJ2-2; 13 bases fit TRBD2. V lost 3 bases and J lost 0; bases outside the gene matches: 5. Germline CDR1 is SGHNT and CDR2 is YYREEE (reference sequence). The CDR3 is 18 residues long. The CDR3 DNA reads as TGTGCCAGCAGCTCACTAGCGGGGGGGCCCCCGAACACCGGGGAGCTGTTTTTT. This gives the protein CASSSLAGGPPNTGELFF.

The CDR3: CASSNHRGVGNQPQHF. CDR3 DNA sequence: TGTGCCAGCAGTAACCACAGGGGTGTTGGCAATCAGCCCCAGCATTTT. The chain employs TRBV6-6 and TRBJ1-5, with TRBD1 matching 7 bases. CDR1 and CDR2 (germline): MNHNY, SVGAGI (reference sequence). The CDR3 length is 16 residues. Germline trimming cut 5 bases from V and 2 bases from J; bases unmatched to any gene: 9.

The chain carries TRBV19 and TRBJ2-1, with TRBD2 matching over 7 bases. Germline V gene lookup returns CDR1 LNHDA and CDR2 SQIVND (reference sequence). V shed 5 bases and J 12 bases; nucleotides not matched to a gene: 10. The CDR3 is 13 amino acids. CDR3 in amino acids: CASSLSREMRQFF. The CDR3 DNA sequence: TGTGCCAGTAGTCTTTCGCGGGAGATGCGGCAGTTCTTC.